The next 20 T cell receptor beta chains were all read from a single sample in a study of cytomegalovirus exposure and HLA in healthy donors. The primer mix had 60 Vbeta and 13 Jbeta primers. The method was immunoSEQ multiplex PCR; TCRdb's version includes in-frame clones alone and lacks a portion of them. The profile shows over 110,000 clones, approximately 80% of them singletons. Sequences were obtained from PBMCs. These receptors were taken from a male donor in good health and CMV-seronegative.

V is TRBV6-5 and J is TRBJ2-5, with D perhaps matching TRBD2 (5 bases). The CDR3 covers 14 residues. The germline CDR1 and CDR2 sequences are MNHEY and SVGAGI. V shed 5 bases and J shed 2 bases, with 12 bases lying between them. In DNA form, the CDR3 reads TGTGCCAGCAGTGAGGGAACAGTGCAAGAGACCCAGTACTTC. This sequence encodes CASSEGTVQETQYF.

Comments on this clone: Other DNA sequences in the sample encode the same CDR3. This sequence joins TRBV27 and TRBJ2-2; 10 positions agree with TRBD2. Per germline, CDR1 MNHEY and CDR2 SMNVEV (reference sequence). The CDR3 is made up of 16 amino acids. J was trimmed by 6 bases and V by 5 bases; bases with no gene match: 9. The DNA for the CDR3 is TGTGCCAGCAGTCTAGAGCGGGAGGGCCGGGCCGGGGAGCTGTTTTTT. Its protein product is CASSLEREGRAGELFF.

This chain joins TRBV4-1 and TRBJ1-2, with TRBD1 matching 8 bases. The germline CDR1 and CDR2 sequences are MGHRA and YSYEKL. CDR3 length equals 15 residues. Losses at the gene ends were 3 bases for V and 4 bases for J; bases not matched to a gene: 7. The CDR3 nucleotides read TGCGCCAGCAGCCACCTATTCAGGGGGCTCTATGGCTACACCTTC. This codes for CASSHLFRGLYGYTF.

This rearrangement joins TRBV6-1 to TRBJ2-5; possibly TRBD2 for D (6 bases). This CDR3 comprises 14 residues. V was trimmed by 1 base and J by 4 bases, leaving 10 bases between them. From germline, CDR1 is MNHNS and CDR2 SASEGT. CDR3 region: CASSEVGGRETQYF. Here the CDR3 DNA reads TGTGCCAGCAGTGAAGTTGGGGGGAGAGAGACCCAGTACTTC.

CDR3 region: CASRSQRGQGSFYEQYF. The CDR3 coding sequence is TGTGCCAGCAGATCCCAAAGGGGACAGGGTTCCTTCTACGAGCAGTACTTC. J is TRBJ2-7 and V is TRBV11-1, with 9 bases fitting TRBD1. The germline V gene has CDR1 SGHAT and CDR2 FQDESV (reference sequence). CDR3 size: 17 residues. V lost 6 bases to trimming and J lost 3 bases; unmatched junction nucleotides: 15.

This clone turned up a few times. The J gene is TRBJ2-3, the V gene TRBV6-4; 10 nucleotides align to TRBD2. The V segment lost 4 bases and the J segment 1 base; nucleotides outside the gene matches: 2. Germline V gene data show CDR1 as MRHNA and CDR2 as SNTAGT. The CDR3 is 15 amino acids. The CDR3 DNA reads TGTGCCAGCAGTGTAGCGGGAGGCGGCACAGATACGCAGTATTTT. Its protein is CASSVAGGGTDTQYF.

The chain recombines TRBV9 with TRBJ2-2; D is undetermined. V lost 4 bases and J 2 bases, leaving 12 bases between the germline ends. The CDR3 runs to 15 residues. Germline CDR1 SGDLS, CDR2 YYNGEE. CDR3 DNA: TGTGCCAGCAGCCCAAGTGGAGCAAACACCGGGGAGCTGTTTTTT. It specifies CASSPSGANTGELFF.

The chain combines TRBV27 with TRBJ2-1, with TRBD2 as a possible D gene (6 bases). This CDR3 is built from 15 residues. Germline-derived CDR1 and CDR2 are MNHEY and SMNVEV (reference sequence). V lost 5 bases, J lost 1 base, and 12 bases lay in between. CDR3 sequence reads: CASSAGIGSYNEQFF. CDR3 sequence (DNA): TGTGCCAGCAGTGCGGGGATCGGGTCCTACAATGAGCAGTTCTTC.

The chain is built from TRBV7-2 and TRBJ2-7; the D gene is possibly TRBD2 (7 bases). V dropped 3 bases and J dropped 5 bases, with 17 bases sitting between them. The germline V gene encodes CDR1 SGHTA and CDR2 FQGNSA. The CDR3 runs 15 residues. This CDR3 is CASSLGGGMENEQYF. DNA of the CDR3: TGTGCCAGCAGCTTGGGAGGGGGGATGGAAAACGAGCAGTACTTC.

V is TRBV5-1 and J is TRBJ1-5, with 8 bases fitting TRBD1. Germline CDR1 and CDR2: SGHRS and YFSETQ. The V segment lost 4 bases and the J segment 6 bases; nucleotides outside the gene matches: 6. The CDR3 runs 14 residues. CDR3 in amino acids: CASSATGVGQPQHF. CDR3 coding DNA: TGCGCCAGCAGCGCGACAGGGGTCGGTCAGCCCCAGCATTTT.

This sequence joins TRBV11-2 and TRBJ2-1; possibly TRBD1 for D (5 bases). The CDR3 runs to 15 residues. Trimming shortened V by 3 bases and J by 4 bases, and 13 bases separated the two germline ends. Germline assignment: CDR1 SGHAT and CDR2 FQNNGV. CDR3 coding DNA: TGTGCCAGCAGCTTTTTCGGACAAGATTACAATGAGCAGTTCTTC. This gives the protein CASSFFGQDYNEQFF.

The table lists this clone with a count of one. The chain is built from TRBV5-1 and TRBJ2-7; D remains unclear. The CDR3 covers 13 residues. Trimming shortened V by 4 bases and J by 3 bases, and 11 bases separated the two germline ends. The germline V gene has CDR1 SGHRS and CDR2 YFSETQ. CDR3 DNA sequence: TGCGCCAGCAGCAATAATCAGAACTACGAGCAGTACTTC. Translating gives CASSNNQNYEQYF.

This sequence joins TRBV19 and TRBJ2-1; tentative D call: TRBD1 (6 bases). This CDR3 is 13 amino acids long. Germline V lookup: CDR1 LNHDA, CDR2 SQIVND (reference sequence). V gave up 5 bases and J gave up 6 bases, with 11 bases separating them. The CDR3 is CASSVGASNEQFF. CDR3 coding DNA: TGTGCCAGTAGTGTGGGGGCTAGCAATGAGCAGTTCTTC. Full variable domain (rest looked up from reference TRBV19 and TRBJ2-1): DGGITQSPKYLFRKEGQNVTLSCEQNLNHDAMYWYRQDPGQGLRLIYYSQIVNDFQKGDIAEGYSVSREKKESFPLTVTSAQKNPTAFYLCASSVGASNEQFFGPGTRLTVL.

This chain uses TRBV7-9 with TRBJ1-1; 10 bases are shared with TRBD1. The germline V gene encodes CDR1 SEHNR and CDR2 FQNEAQ (reference sequence). This CDR3 comprises 15 residues. Trimming took 5 bases from V and 6 from J; bases not matched to a gene: 9. The CDR3 reads CASSARTGGWSEAFF. As DNA, the CDR3 is TGTGCCAGCAGCGCGAGGACAGGGGGGTGGTCTGAAGCTTTCTTT.

The chain is built from TRBV29-1 and TRBJ2-2; tentatively, D is TRBD1 (7 bases). Germline V gene lookup returns CDR1 SQVTM and CDR2 ANQGSEA. V lost 7 bases to trimming and J lost 2 bases, with 11 bases between them. This CDR3 comprises 13 residues. The CDR3 sequence: CSGGDSNTGELFF. Here the CDR3 DNA reads TGCAGCGGGGGGGACAGCAACACCGGGGAGCTGTTTTTT.

The chain carries TRBV28 and TRBJ2-2, with 8 bases that match TRBD1. V was pared by 6 bases and J by 6 bases, with 6 bases of the junction left unmatched. Germline lookup yields CDR1 MDHEN and CDR2 SYDVKM. The CDR3 is 14 residues long. As DNA, the CDR3 is TGTGCCAGCAGACCGGACAGGGTCGCCGGGGAGCTGTTTTTT. Protein product: CASRPDRVAGELFF.

This clone was counted a single time. The V and J genes are TRBV4-1 and TRBJ1-3; D possibly corresponds to TRBD1 (5 bases). V lost 0 bases, J lost 2 bases, and 8 bases lay in between. Germline V lookup: CDR1 MGHRA, CDR2 YSYEKL. CDR3 length equals 15 residues. As DNA, the CDR3 is TGCGCCAGCAGCCAAGATGAAGGGGCTGGAAACACCATATATTTT. It is translated as CASSQDEGAGNTIYF.

The chain combines TRBV9 with TRBJ2-7; 7 bases align to TRBD2. This CDR3 is 15 amino acids long. Per the germline V gene, CDR1 is SGDLS and CDR2 is YYNGEE. V lost 4 bases and J lost 0; bases outside the gene matches: 7. CDR3 region: CASSPRVAGSYEQYF. The CDR3 DNA is TGTGCCAGCAGCCCCCGGGTAGCGGGCTCCTACGAGCAGTACTTC.

This clone was observed a few times. The chain has TRBV12-5 and TRBJ1-2; TRBD1 aligns across 8 bases. The CDR3 runs to 17 residues. Germline trimming cut 4 bases from V and 7 bases from J; bases unmatched to any gene: 17. Germline V CDR1 and CDR2: LGHNT, FRNRAP. This chain's CDR3 is CASGSQPYTGGESGYTF. For the CDR3, the DNA is TGTGCTAGTGGTTCCCAACCATATACAGGGGGGGAAAGTGGCTACACCTTC.

This clone was recorded a few times. The rearrangement uses TRBV6-5 and TRBJ2-7; tentative D call: TRBD2 (6 bases). With 6 bases removed from V and 5 bases from J, the gap between germline ends came to 14 bases. The CDR3 sequence is 13 residues long. Germline lookup yields CDR1 MNHEY and CDR2 SVGAGI. CDR3 sequence reads: CASRMTSRNEQYF. The CDR3 DNA is TGTGCCAGCAGGATGACTAGTAGGAACGAGCAGTACTTC.